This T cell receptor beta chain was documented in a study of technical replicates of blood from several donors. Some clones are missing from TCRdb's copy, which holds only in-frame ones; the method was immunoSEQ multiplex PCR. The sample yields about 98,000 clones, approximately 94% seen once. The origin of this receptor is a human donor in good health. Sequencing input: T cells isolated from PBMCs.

The CDR3 DNA follows: TGCGCCAGCAGCCAAGAAGCACCGGGACTAGCGGGCCACTACCGAAATGAGCAGTTCTTC. Amino acid sequence: CASSQEAPGLAGHYRNEQFF. The V call is TRBV4-1, the J call TRBJ2-1; 12 bases align to TRBD2. Trimming at V came to 0 bases and at J to 7 bases, leaving 16 bases not matched to a gene. The CDR3 is made up of 20 amino acids. Germline-derived CDR1 and CDR2 are MGHRA and YSYEKL.